These 13 T cell receptor beta chains originate from one sample sequenced in a study of memory B cells and T cells in multiple sclerosis. These receptors are not linked to any known antigen. The data were produced by immunoSEQ multiplex PCR, yet TCRdb's version contains in-frame clones alone and is incomplete. The sample lists roughly 30,000 clones, about 84% occurring once. Stimulus-free culture yielded autoproliferating CFSE-dim and non-proliferating CFSE-high T cells, each sequenced separately. Replicate wells were pooled after more than six days of stimulus-free culture of roughly 5x10^7 CFSE-labeled PBMCs. The sequencing input was PBMCs from blood kept in culture. The receptor set was obtained from a human donor with multiple sclerosis.

The V and J genes are TRBV6-5 and TRBJ2-6, with D tentatively TRBD1 (5 bases). Germline-derived CDR1 and CDR2 are MNHEY and SVGAGI. CDR3 length equals 15 residues. V dropped 6 bases and J dropped 2 bases, with 11 bases sitting between them. The CDR3 region has the DNA TGTGCCAGCAGCGTCCAGGGCACTGGGGCCAACGTCCTGACTTTC. It specifies CASSVQGTGANVLTF.

The chain employs TRBV5-1 and TRBJ2-2; D could derive from TRBD1 or TRBD2 (5 bases each). Trimming removed 2 bases at V and 7 bases at J, with 18 bases between. CDR3 length: 16 amino acids. Germline-derived CDR1 and CDR2 are SGHRS and YFSETQ. The CDR3: CASSLSLGTARGELFF. The DNA of the CDR3 is TGCGCCAGCAGCTTATCCCTCGGGACCGCACGCGGGGAGCTGTTTTTT.

The sample holds one count of this clone. V and J are TRBV20-1 and TRBJ2-1; D is unresolved. In germline, CDR1 is DFQATT, CDR2 SNEGSKA (reference sequence). The CDR3 is made up of 10 amino acids. Trimming took off 3 bases at V and 6 bases at J, with 3 bases between the two ends. The CDR3 sequence: CSASRNEQFF. CDR3 in DNA: TGCAGTGCTAGCCGCAATGAGCAGTTCTTC.

This chain uses TRBV9 with TRBJ2-1, with TRBD2 as a possible D gene (6 bases). CDR3 length: 15 residues. Germline CDR1 and CDR2: SGDLS and YYNGEE. V was pared by 0 bases and J by 8 bases, with 15 bases between. The CDR3 nucleotides are TGTGCCAGCAGCGTAGCTGGGGGGTCGGTGGATGAGCAGTTCTTC. It is translated as CASSVAGGSVDEQFF.

V gene TRBV30 combines with J gene TRBJ2-3, with TRBD2 identical over 12 bases. Germline values: CDR1 GTSNPN, CDR2 SVGIG (reference sequence). The CDR3 totals 16 residues. After removal of 3 bases from V and 0 bases from J, the junction contained 4 bases not matched to a gene. The DNA of the CDR3 is TGTGCCTGGAGGCGAGGGACTAGCGGGAGCACAGATACGCAGTATTTT. Its protein product is CAWRRGTSGSTDTQYF.

V gene TRBV6-4 combines with J gene TRBJ2-3; TRBD2 matches 9 bases. Germline V gene sequence: CDR1 MRHNA, CDR2 SNTAGT. This CDR3 region has 14 residues. Trimming took 4 bases from V and 4 from J; bases not matched to a gene: 3. The CDR3 region is CASSVAGAADTQYF. The CDR3 DNA is TGTGCCAGCAGTGTAGCGGGAGCAGCAGATACGCAGTATTTT.

The chain uses TRBV11-2 and TRBJ1-5; D gene unclear. The germline CDR1 and CDR2 sequences are SGHAT and FQNNGV. This CDR3 has 13 amino acids. The V end lost 0 bases, the J end lost 5 bases, and 5 bases lay between the germline ends. The CDR3 is CASSLDTDQPQHF. In nucleotides, the CDR3 is TGTGCCAGCAGCTTAGATACCGATCAGCCCCAGCATTTT.

V gene TRBV5-1 combines with J gene TRBJ2-7; D is perhaps TRBD1 (5 bases). CDR3 length: 14 residues. Trimming took 0 bases from V and 0 from J, leaving 7 bases between them. The germline CDR1 and CDR2 sequences are SGHRS and YFSETQ. CDR3 residues: CASSLETVSYEQYF. As DNA, the CDR3 is TGCGCCAGCAGCTTGGAGACAGTCTCCTACGAGCAGTACTTC. The entire variable domain, with the rest obtained from reference TRBV5-1 and TRBJ2-7, is as follows: KAGVTQTPRYLIKTRGQQVTLSCSPISGHRSVSWYQQTPGQGLQFLFEYFSETQRNKGNFPGRFSGRQFSNSRSEMNVSTLELGDSALYLCASSLETVSYEQYFGPGTRLTVT.

The CDR3 bases are TGTGCCAGCAGTTCGACAGGGGAGCGCTCCTACAATGAGCAGTTCTTC. Its translation: CASSSTGERSYNEQFF. The genes are TRBV28 and TRBJ2-1; 8 positions match TRBD1. This CDR3 has 16 amino acids. Unmatched junction bases numbered 5, after V lost 4 bases and J lost 0 bases. CDR1 and CDR2 (germline): MDHEN, SYDVKM.

The chain recombines TRBV9 with TRBJ2-1; 9 positions agree with TRBD2. The V gene's germline CDR1 is SGDLS and CDR2 YYNGEE. Trimming cost V 3 bases and J 9 bases; bases outside gene matches: 10. This CDR3 has 15 amino acids. Here the CDR3 reads CASSAAGGPGAEQFF. CDR3 bases: TGTGCCAGCAGCGCCGCGGGGGGGCCTGGTGCTGAGCAGTTCTTC.

V is TRBV21-1 and J is TRBJ2-7; the table gives TRBD1 as D, unverified against the DNA. TRBV21-1 is a pseudogene segment. This CDR3 contains 16 residues. This CDR3 reads CASSKGGLTSSYEQYF. CDR3 nucleotide sequence: TGTGCCAGCAGCAAAGGGGGGCTCACAAGCTCCTACGAGCAGTACTTC.

The V and J genes are TRBV6-5 and TRBJ2-7; a weak D match, TRBD1 (6 bases). Per the germline V gene, CDR1 is MNHEY and CDR2 is SVGAGI. The CDR3 length is 15 residues. Trimming cost V 6 bases and J 3 bases, with 18 bases left between them. The CDR3 loop is CASRDSLDLSYEQYF. CDR3 DNA sequence: TGTGCCAGCAGGGACAGCCTGGACTTAAGCTACGAGCAGTACTTC.

The genes are TRBV2 and TRBJ2-7; D not resolved. Germline CDR1 and CDR2: SNHLY and FYNNEI. The CDR3 length is 12 residues. V lost 8 bases, J lost 6 bases, and 14 bases lay in between. The DNA of the CDR3 is TGTGCCAGCTCCCAAAGGGATCCCGAGCAGTACTTC. It yields the protein CASSQRDPEQYF. The entire variable domain, with the rest obtained from reference TRBV2 and TRBJ2-7, is as follows: EPEVTQTPSHQVTQMGQEVILRCVPISNHLYFYWYRQILGQKVEFLVSFYNNEISEKSEIFDDQFSVERPDGSNFTLKIRSTKLEDSAMYFCASSQRDPEQYFGPGTRLTVT.